This TCR beta chain was observed in a study of T cell responses to AZD1222 COVID-19 vaccine. Produced via immunoSEQ multiplex PCR; TCRdb's table is partial and in-frame only. Among around 130,000 clones listed, 75% to 95% were seen once. In this sample, this clone turned up once. Its antigen remains unidentified. Points from the study as a whole: The study reported that nearly half of spike-specific TCRs target unmutated variant regions. Spike was spanned by vaccine-associated CD4 TCRs, with dominance at 160-218 and 743-854.

The material sequenced was peripheral blood, taken 28 days after the second dose of the MenACWY control vaccine. The origin of this receptor is an adult who received the MenACWY meningococcal vaccine as a control.

Here the CDR3 reads CASSLGLADTGELFF. The CDR3 region has the DNA TGTGCCAGCAGCTTGGGACTAGCGGACACCGGGGAGCTGTTTTTT. The V and J genes are TRBV5-5 and TRBJ2-2, with 9 nucleotides matching TRBD2. J lost 3 bases, V lost 0 bases, and 0 bases had no gene match. There are 15 residues in the CDR3. Germline V gene lookup returns CDR1 SGHKS and CDR2 YYEKEE (reference sequence). The full variable domain, completed using reference TRBV5-5 and TRBJ2-2, is DAGVTQSPTHLIKTRGQQVTLRCSPISGHKSVSWYQQVLGQGPQFIFQYYEKEERGRGNFPDRFSARQFPNYSSELNVNALLLGDSALYLCASSLGLADTGELFFGEGSRLTVL.